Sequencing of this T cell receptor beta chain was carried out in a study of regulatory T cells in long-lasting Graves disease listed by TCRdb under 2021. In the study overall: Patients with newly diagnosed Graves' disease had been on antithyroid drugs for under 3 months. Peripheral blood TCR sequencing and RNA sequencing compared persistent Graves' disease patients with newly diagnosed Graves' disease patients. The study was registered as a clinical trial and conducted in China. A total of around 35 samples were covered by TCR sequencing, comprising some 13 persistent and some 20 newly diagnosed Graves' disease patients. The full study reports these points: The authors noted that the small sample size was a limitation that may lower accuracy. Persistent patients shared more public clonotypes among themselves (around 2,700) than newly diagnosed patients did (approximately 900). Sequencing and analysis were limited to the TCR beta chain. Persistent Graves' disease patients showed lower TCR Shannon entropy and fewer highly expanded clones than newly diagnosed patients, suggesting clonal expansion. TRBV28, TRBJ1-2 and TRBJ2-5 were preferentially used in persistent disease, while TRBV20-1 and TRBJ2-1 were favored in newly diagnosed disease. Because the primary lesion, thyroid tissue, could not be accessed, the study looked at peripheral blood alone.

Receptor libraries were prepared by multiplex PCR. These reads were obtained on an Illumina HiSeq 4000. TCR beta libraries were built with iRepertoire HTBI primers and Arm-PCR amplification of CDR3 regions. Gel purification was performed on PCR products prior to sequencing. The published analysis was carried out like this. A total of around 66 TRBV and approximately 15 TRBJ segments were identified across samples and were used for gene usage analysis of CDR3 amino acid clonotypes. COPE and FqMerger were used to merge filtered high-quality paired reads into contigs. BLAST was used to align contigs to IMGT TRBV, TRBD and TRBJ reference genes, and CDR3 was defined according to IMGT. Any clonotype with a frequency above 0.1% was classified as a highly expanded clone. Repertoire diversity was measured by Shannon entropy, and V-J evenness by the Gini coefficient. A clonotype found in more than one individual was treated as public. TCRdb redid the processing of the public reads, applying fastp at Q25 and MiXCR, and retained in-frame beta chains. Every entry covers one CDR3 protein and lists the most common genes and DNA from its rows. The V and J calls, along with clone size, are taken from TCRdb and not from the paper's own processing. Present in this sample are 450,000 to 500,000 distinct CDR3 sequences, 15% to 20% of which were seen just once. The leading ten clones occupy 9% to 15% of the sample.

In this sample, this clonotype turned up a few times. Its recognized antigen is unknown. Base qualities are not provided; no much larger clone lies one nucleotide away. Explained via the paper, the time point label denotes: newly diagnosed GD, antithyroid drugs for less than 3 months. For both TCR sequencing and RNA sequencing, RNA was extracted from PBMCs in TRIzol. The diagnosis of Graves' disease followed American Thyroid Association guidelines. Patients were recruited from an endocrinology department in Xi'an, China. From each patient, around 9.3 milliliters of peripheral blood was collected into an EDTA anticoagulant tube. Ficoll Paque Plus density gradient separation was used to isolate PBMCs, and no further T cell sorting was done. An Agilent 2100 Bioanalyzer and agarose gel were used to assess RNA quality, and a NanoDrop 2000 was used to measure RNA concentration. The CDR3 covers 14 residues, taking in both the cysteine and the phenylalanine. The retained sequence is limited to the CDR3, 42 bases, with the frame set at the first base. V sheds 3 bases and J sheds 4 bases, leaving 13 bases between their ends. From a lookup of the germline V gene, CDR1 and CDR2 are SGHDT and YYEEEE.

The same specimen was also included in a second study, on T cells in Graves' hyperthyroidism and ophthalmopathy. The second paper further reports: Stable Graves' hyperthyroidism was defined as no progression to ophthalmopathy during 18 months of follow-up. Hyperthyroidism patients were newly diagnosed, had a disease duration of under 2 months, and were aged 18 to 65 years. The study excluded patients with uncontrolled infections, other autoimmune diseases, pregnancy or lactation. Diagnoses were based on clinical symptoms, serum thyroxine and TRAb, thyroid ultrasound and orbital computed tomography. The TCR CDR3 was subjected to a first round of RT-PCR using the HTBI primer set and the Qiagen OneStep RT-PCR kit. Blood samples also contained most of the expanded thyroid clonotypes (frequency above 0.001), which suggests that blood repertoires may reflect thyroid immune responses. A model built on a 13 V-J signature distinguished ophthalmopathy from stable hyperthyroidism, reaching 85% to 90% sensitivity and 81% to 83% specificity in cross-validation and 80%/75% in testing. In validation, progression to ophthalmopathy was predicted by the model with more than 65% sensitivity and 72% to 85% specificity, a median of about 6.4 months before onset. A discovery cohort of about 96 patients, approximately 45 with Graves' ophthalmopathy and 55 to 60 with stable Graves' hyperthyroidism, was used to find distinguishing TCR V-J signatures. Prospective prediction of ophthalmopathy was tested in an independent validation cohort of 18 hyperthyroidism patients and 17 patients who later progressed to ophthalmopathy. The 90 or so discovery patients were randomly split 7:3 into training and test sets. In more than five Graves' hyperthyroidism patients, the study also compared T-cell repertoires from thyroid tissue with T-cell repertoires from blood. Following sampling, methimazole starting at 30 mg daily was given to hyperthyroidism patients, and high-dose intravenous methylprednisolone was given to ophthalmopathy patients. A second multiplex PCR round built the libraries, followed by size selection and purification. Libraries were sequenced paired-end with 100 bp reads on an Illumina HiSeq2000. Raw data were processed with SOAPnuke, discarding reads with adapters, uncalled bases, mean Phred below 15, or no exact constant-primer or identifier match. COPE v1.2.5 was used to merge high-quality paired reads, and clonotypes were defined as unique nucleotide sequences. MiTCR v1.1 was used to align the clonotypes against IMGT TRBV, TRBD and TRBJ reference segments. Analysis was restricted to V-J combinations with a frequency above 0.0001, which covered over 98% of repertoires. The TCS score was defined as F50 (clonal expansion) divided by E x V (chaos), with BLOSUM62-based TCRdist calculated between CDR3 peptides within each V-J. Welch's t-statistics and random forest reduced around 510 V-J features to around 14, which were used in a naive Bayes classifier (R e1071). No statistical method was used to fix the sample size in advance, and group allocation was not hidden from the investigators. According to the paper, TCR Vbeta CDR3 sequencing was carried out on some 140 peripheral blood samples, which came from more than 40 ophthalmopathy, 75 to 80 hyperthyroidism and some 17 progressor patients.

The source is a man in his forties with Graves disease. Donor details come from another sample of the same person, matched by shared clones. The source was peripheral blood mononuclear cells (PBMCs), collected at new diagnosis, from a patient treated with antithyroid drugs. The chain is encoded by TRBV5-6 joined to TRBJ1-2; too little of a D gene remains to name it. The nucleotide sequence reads TGTGCCAGCAGCTCCCGACGGCTCATCTATGGCTACACCTTC. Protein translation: CASSSRRLIYGYTF.